Following are 24 T cell receptor beta chains from one sample sequenced in a study of OX40 agonist ivuxolimab in advanced cancers. Clones were read by immunoSEQ multiplex PCR, and TCRdb kept only the in-frame ones, dropping some. The table records 95,000 to 120,000 clones, 75% to 95% of them present only once. The sample here was CD4+ or CD8+ T cells sorted from blood, taken in a trial of the OX40 agonist ivuxolimab. Receptors were obtained from an adult with an advanced solid tumor such as melanoma, head and neck, liver or kidney cancer.

This chain links TRBV30 with TRBJ1-1; D unclear. Germline-derived CDR1 and CDR2 are GTSNPN and SVGIG (reference sequence). This CDR3 has 13 residues. The V end lost 3 bases, the J end lost 5 bases, and 13 bases lay between the germline ends. Here the CDR3 DNA reads TGTGCCTGGAGCACTCTGCGGGGAACTGAAGCTTTCTTT. This encodes CAWSTLRGTEAFF.

CDR3 DNA sequence: TGTGCCAGCATGAGGGGCTATAATTCACCCCTCCACTTT. Translating it yields CASMRGYNSPLHF. V and J are TRBV27 and TRBJ1-6, with a possible D match to TRBD1 (5 bases). The V end was cut by 7 bases, the J end by 3 bases, with 7 bases between. The CDR3 has 13 residues. Germline CDR1 and CDR2: MNHEY and SMNVEV (reference sequence).

This chain uses TRBV11-3 with TRBJ2-1; a weak D match, TRBD2 (6 bases). The CDR3 covers 17 residues. V lost 0 bases and J lost 5, with 17 bases in between. Germline V gene sequence: CDR1 SGHNT, CDR2 YENEEA. CDR3 nucleotides: TGTGCCAGCAGCTTAGAGGGGGGTGCGAGCTTCCACAATGAGCAGTTCTTC. It yields the protein CASSLEGGASFHNEQFF.

The rearrangement links TRBV5-1 to TRBJ1-2; 9 bases align to TRBD1. Germline values: CDR1 SGHRS, CDR2 YFSETQ. There are 15 residues in the CDR3. V was pared by 4 bases and J by 4 bases, with 8 bases of the junction left unmatched. The CDR3 DNA reads as TGCGCCAGCAGCGAGGGACAGGGCCCCTTCTATGGCTACACCTTC. Residues: CASSEGQGPFYGYTF.

The chain combines TRBV7-2 with TRBJ2-7, with no clear D. The ends were cut back, 3 bases at V and 7 bases at J, with 13 bases in the middle. Germline V gene data show CDR1 as SGHTA and CDR2 as FQGNSA. The CDR3 runs 13 residues. As DNA, the CDR3 is TGTGCCAGCAGCTTGGGGTTTTCTGGGGAGCAGTACTTC. Protein product: CASSLGFSGEQYF.

The chain combines TRBV7-3 with TRBJ2-3; tentative D call: TRBD1 (6 bases). The V gene lost 0 bases and the J gene lost 1 base, with 11 bases spanning the gap. The CDR3 is 16 residues long. Germline CDR1 SGHTA, CDR2 FQGTGA. CDR3 DNA sequence: TGTGCCAGCAGCTTAACAGGGGCAGGGGGCACAGATACGCAGTATTTT. This gives the protein CASSLTGAGGTDTQYF.

The V call is TRBV28, the J call TRBJ2-5; D unclear. Trimming cost V 3 bases and J 4 bases, with 9 bases left between them. Germline loops: CDR1 MDHEN, CDR2 SYDVKM. The CDR3 contains 13 residues. The CDR3 here is CASSLDDGETQYF. The DNA of the CDR3 is TGTGCCAGCAGTTTGGACGACGGAGAGACCCAGTACTTC.

This clone was detected only a few times. The chain uses TRBV18 and TRBJ2-7, with a weak D call TRBD1 (6 bases). The germline V gene encodes CDR1 KGHSH and CDR2 LQKENI. The CDR3 loop spans 15 amino acids. The V gene lost 2 bases and the J gene lost 1 base, with 12 bases spanning the gap. This CDR3 reads CASSPRRTDSYEQYF. The CDR3 coding sequence is TGTGCCAGCTCACCAAGGCGGACAGATTCCTACGAGCAGTACTTC.

The V gene is TRBV27, the J gene TRBJ2-2; 11 bases fit TRBD2. This CDR3 comprises 18 residues. The V gene's germline CDR1 is MNHEY and CDR2 SMNVEV (reference sequence). Trimming at V came to 3 bases and at J to 5 bases, leaving 11 bases not matched to a gene. The CDR3 nucleotides are TGTGCCAGCAGTTTTGGGGATACTAGCGGGAGATGGACCGGGGAGCTGTTTTTT. Translation gives CASSFGDTSGRWTGELFF.

This clone occurred once. The gene calls are TRBV5-1 and TRBJ1-6; TRBD1 agrees at 7 bases. Germline CDR1 and CDR2: SGHRS and YFSETQ. Unmatched junction bases numbered 8, after V lost 4 bases and J lost 10 bases. The CDR3 contains 14 residues. The CDR3 loop reads CASSGQVIGSPLHF. The DNA for the CDR3 is TGCGCCAGCAGCGGACAGGTGATCGGGTCACCCCTCCACTTT. The full variable domain, in which reference TRBV5-1 and TRBJ1-6 provide the parts outside the CDR3, is KAGVTQTPRYLIKTRGQQVTLSCSPISGHRSVSWYQQTPGQGLQFLFEYFSETQRNKGNFPGRFSGRQFSNSRSEMNVSTLELGDSALYLCASSGQVIGSPLHFGNGTRLTVT.

Worth noting for this clone: The junction differs from germline at one of its ends, possibly a read error. The chain joins TRBV11-3 to TRBJ1-1; 7 nucleotides agree with TRBD1. The CDR3 loop spans 15 amino acids. Germline CDR1 SGHNT, CDR2 YENEEA. CDR3 sequence (DNA): TGTGCCAGCAGCGCCCGACAGGGCGGGAACTCTGAAGCTTTCTTT. Its protein product is CASSARQGGNSEAFF.

The genes are TRBV19 and TRBJ2-7, with 10 bases lining up with TRBD1. CDR3 size: 15 residues. After removal of 5 bases from V and 5 bases from J, the junction contained 9 bases not matched to a gene. Germline CDR1 is LNHDA and CDR2 is SQIVND (reference sequence). CDR3 nucleotide sequence: TGTGCCAGTAGTGGACAGGGACAGGGGAGCAACGAGCAGTACTTC. It is translated as CASSGQGQGSNEQYF.

The rearrangement links TRBV6-1 to TRBJ1-1, with no clear D. The length of the CDR3 is 13 residues. Germline CDR1 MNHNS, CDR2 SASEGT. Trimming took 7 bases from V and 3 from J, leaving 12 bases between them. The DNA of the CDR3 is TGTGCCAGCACCACAGAGTCTCACACTGAAGCTTTCTTT. It codes for CASTTESHTEAFF.

This rearrangement joins TRBV11-2 to TRBJ2-2; D is perhaps TRBD1 (5 bases). This CDR3 has 14 amino acids. Germline CDR1 is SGHAT and CDR2 is FQNNGV. Trimming took 1 base from V and 3 from J, leaving 6 bases between them. CDR3: CASSLGQYTGELFF. Written as DNA, the CDR3 is TGTGCCAGCAGCTTAGGACAGTACACCGGGGAGCTGTTTTTT.

This chain uses TRBV6-1 with TRBJ1-4, with 8 nucleotides matching TRBD1. The V gene end was trimmed by 6 bases and the J gene end by 7 bases; junction bases not matched to a gene: 7. The CDR3 is made up of 14 amino acids. CDR1 and CDR2 from the germline V gene are MNHNS and SASEGT. The CDR3 DNA reads as TGTGCCAGCAGACAAGGACAGGGAGGTGAAAAACTGTTTTTT. Residues: CASRQGQGGEKLFF.

J is TRBJ2-2 and V is TRBV30; maybe TRBD1 (5 bases). V dropped 3 bases and J dropped 7 bases, with 12 bases sitting between them. Germline CDR1 and CDR2: GTSNPN and SVGIG (reference sequence). CDR3 length: 13 residues. The CDR3 region is CAWRQGVGGELFF. The CDR3 DNA reads as TGTGCCTGGAGACAAGGGGTTGGCGGGGAGCTGTTTTTT.

The genes are TRBV19 and TRBJ1-1; D is possibly TRBD1 (5 bases). Trimming took 2 bases from V and 5 from J, leaving 15 bases between them. This CDR3 spans 15 amino acids. The germline V gene has CDR1 LNHDA and CDR2 SQIVND (reference sequence). The CDR3: CASSISSTDRTEAFF. Written as DNA, the CDR3 is TGTGCCAGTAGTATAAGCTCGACAGATCGTACTGAAGCTTTCTTT.

This clone is a singleton in its sample. A junction end diverges from the germline sequence, so it may reflect a read error. V and J are TRBV29-1 and TRBJ2-3; 9 bases fit TRBD2. This CDR3 contains 11 residues. Germline V gene lookup returns CDR1 SQVTM and CDR2 ANQGSEA. As DNA, the CDR3 is TGTGCTAGCGGGGTTAGAGATACGCAGTATTTT. Translation: CASGVRDTQYF.

The chain carries TRBV6-1 and TRBJ2-7, with 9 bases matching TRBD2. In germline, CDR1 is MNHNS, CDR2 SASEGT. Trimming cost V 3 bases and J 1 base; bases outside gene matches: 10. The CDR3 is made up of 17 amino acids. The CDR3 here is CASSDDKLAGLSYEQYF. The DNA for the CDR3 is TGTGCCAGCAGTGACGACAAACTAGCGGGCCTTTCCTACGAGCAGTACTTC.

This clone was seen only once. V gene TRBV7-8 combines with J gene TRBJ2-3, with D uncertain. Germline V CDR1 and CDR2: SGHVS, FQNEAQ. CDR3 length equals 12 residues. V was trimmed by 0 bases and J by 5 bases, leaving 3 bases between them. CDR3 DNA: TGTGCCAGCAGCTTAGCGCGAGATACGCAGTATTTT. Amino acid sequence: CASSLARDTQYF.

This chain uses TRBV6-1 with TRBJ2-3; D tentatively reads TRBD1 or TRBD2 (6 bases each). V gave up 2 bases and J gave up 0 bases, with 18 bases separating them. CDR1 is MNHNS and CDR2 is SASEGT in the germline V gene. The CDR3 is 18 amino acids. The CDR3 sequence is CASSETILGGSSTDTQYF. DNA of the CDR3: TGTGCCAGCAGTGAAACGATCTTGGGGGGCTCTAGCACAGATACGCAGTATTTT.

The chain uses TRBV30 and TRBJ2-5, with 8 nucleotides matching TRBD1. The germline V gene has CDR1 GTSNPN and CDR2 SVGIG (reference sequence). The CDR3 has 12 amino acids. The trim removed 5 bases at V and 3 bases at J, leaving 2 bases unmatched. The CDR3 spells CAWDRGEETQYF. CDR3 nucleotide sequence: TGTGCCTGGGACAGGGGCGAAGAGACCCAGTACTTC.

The V and J genes are TRBV7-2 and TRBJ2-7; the D gene is possibly TRBD1 (6 bases). V lost 5 bases and J lost 5, with 19 bases in between. The germline V gene encodes CDR1 SGHTA and CDR2 FQGNSA. The CDR3 is 15 amino acids. DNA for the CDR3: TGTGCCAGCAGCCCGCTGGGGACACCCCAGGACGAGCAGTACTTC. This encodes CASSPLGTPQDEQYF.

This clone was seen once. This sequence joins TRBV5-4 and TRBJ1-1; D not certain. There are 12 residues in the CDR3. The V and J ends lost 4 bases and 1 base respectively, with 5 bases between them. Germline V CDR1 and CDR2: SGHNT, YYREEE (reference sequence). The DNA of the CDR3 is TGTGCCAGCAGCCCATGGAACACTGAAGCTTTCTTT. Translating gives CASSPWNTEAFF.